The 5 T cell receptor beta chains reported below all come from one sample, sequenced in a study of graft-versus-host responses after intestinal transplantation. The protocol was immunoSEQ multiplex PCR, while the TCRdb copy is restricted to in-frame clones and leaves out a portion. The sample holds roughly 3,500 clones, 94% seen once. The sample consisted of PBMCs, taken 11 days after intestinal transplantation. These receptors were taken from a human patient who received an intestinal transplant, so some T cells may come from the graft donor.

The V call is TRBV4-3, the J call TRBJ1-5; no firm D call. Germline V gives CDR1 LGHNA, CDR2 YSLEER. Trimming shortened V by 2 bases and J by 5 bases, and 10 bases separated the two germline ends. This CDR3 contains 14 residues. The CDR3 region has the DNA TGCGCCAGCAGCCAAAAGCATGGGGATCAGCCCCAGCATTTT. Amino acid sequence: CASSQKHGDQPQHF.

The genes are TRBV7-6 and TRBJ2-3, with 7 positions matching TRBD2. This CDR3 has 17 residues. From germline, CDR1 is SGHVS and CDR2 FNYEAQ. The V gene end was trimmed by 5 bases and the J gene end by 3 bases; junction bases not matched to a gene: 14. The CDR3 DNA reads TGTGCCAGCAGCATGGTCGTGGTGCGGGAGAATACAGATACGCAGTATTTT. This encodes CASSMVVVRENTDTQYF.

This clone appeared once. The chain employs TRBV5-4 and TRBJ2-1; tentatively, D is TRBD2 (6 bases). The V end lost 5 bases, the J end lost 0 bases, and 21 bases lay between the germline ends. Germline CDR1 is SGHNT and CDR2 is YYREEE (reference sequence). The CDR3 covers 18 residues. CDR3 protein: CASRLGGTSTSSYNEQFF. The CDR3 DNA reads TGTGCCAGCAGGCTTGGAGGCACTAGCACTAGCTCCTACAATGAGCAGTTCTTC.

The count of this clone is one. The rearrangement uses TRBV27 and TRBJ1-5; 7 positions agree with TRBD1. The germline gives CDR1 MNHEY, CDR2 SMNVEV (reference sequence). This CDR3 has 12 residues. V shed 8 bases, J shed 9 bases, and the junction held 7 bases outside the gene matches. The CDR3 region is CASGEQGLPQHF. DNA of the CDR3: TGTGCCAGCGGGGAACAGGGGCTGCCCCAGCATTTT.

This chain joins TRBV2 and TRBJ2-1; 9 bases map to TRBD2. The CDR3 runs 19 residues. Germline lookup yields CDR1 SNHLY and CDR2 FYNNEI. The junction had 15 bases not matched to a gene; V was cut back by 5 bases and J by 1 base. The CDR3 reads CASSLPLYLAGVSYNEQFF. Here the CDR3 DNA reads TGTGCCAGCAGTCTACCCCTTTACTTAGCGGGAGTATCCTACAATGAGCAGTTCTTC.